The T cell receptor (beta chain) described here comes from a study of cytomegalovirus exposure and HLA in healthy donors (dated by TCRdb to about 2017). Background for the entire study: According to an earlier analysis of 587 of the donors, roughly 180 million T cells yielded 90 million to 130 million unique TCR beta sequences and 250 to 350 Gb of sequence data. Class I and class II HLA loci were covered by the typing at four-digit resolution. An earlier analysis of 500 to 750 of the donors applied high-throughput TCR beta sequencing to assess whether each TCR beta V gene segment acted as functional or pseudogenic. A later analysis re-examined previously published TCR beta repertoires from more than 600 donors and added high-resolution HLA genotyping to investigate patterns of TCR occurrence. All discovery cohort repertoires had been generated on a single sequencing platform. Alongside the repertoire data, information on donor age, sex, ethnicity and CMV serostatus was compiled. The study aimed to test whether cataloging public T cell receptors could reveal signatures of past pathogen exposure. Across around 400 genotyped donors of the cohort, an average of roughly 250,000 unique TCR beta nucleotide sequences per donor were sequenced, and roughly a sixth of those sequences were non-productive. Rather than drawing on any new phenotypic data, the later analysis identified candidate immune exposures from TCR beta sequences and the way those sequences occurred across donors. Typing coverage varied by locus: roughly 620-640 donors for A, B, C, DRB1 and DQB1; approximately 560 for DQA1; over 600 for DPA1; approximately 490 for DPB1. Because of strong linkage in the cohort, roughly five DR-DQ haplotypes were treated as single units for association and clustering. The study combined high-throughput TCR immunosequencing, statistical association of individual TCRs with disease status, and machine learning to predict cytomegalovirus infection status. A later genetic analysis took genome-wide SNP genotypes for about three fifths of the roughly 670 donors and used that subset as a discovery cohort. The study profiled the T cell repertoires of more than 500 subjects by immunosequencing and related them to cytomegalovirus serostatus. About 320 gigabases of sequencing data and approximately 84 million unique TCR sequences were included in an early release covering 550 to 650 HLA-typed donors. A separate validation cohort of 100 to 150 different subjects was used in addition to the approximately 700-subject first cohort. Of the 300 to 500 genotyped donors, 70% to 90% were placed in the genetic ancestry cluster associated with self-reported Caucasian donors.

What the study reported, not specific to this receptor: Correlated functional status among segregating V segments might reflect linkage disequilibrium, but an unknown experimental factor could not be ruled out. CMV serostatus was the only immune exposure information available for the cohort. In an earlier analysis of fewer than 750 of the donors, most TCR beta V segments were observed in productive rearrangements about 90% or about 30% of the time, broadly matching IMGT annotations. Because HLA typing was missing for some donors at each locus, association tests included only the typed subset. In vitro tests confirmed that three of the cytomegalovirus-associated TCR beta chains recognize cytomegalovirus antigens. V-gene and J-gene trimming of TCR beta chains was associated with a missense DCLRE1C variant in a later genetic analysis, and the association was replicated in an independent cohort. In a later analysis, most CMV-associated TCR beta chains were found to appear HLA-restricted, with HLA associations seemingly driven largely by CMV exposure. Because the 87-base-pair reads could not distinguish some IMGT-functional V segments, including TRBV6-2 and TRBV6-3, those segments were excluded. A further reported finding was that TCR beta sequences accurately predicted the HLA-A and HLA-B alleles for most subjects in the first cohort. In this cohort, only TCR beta chains were sequenced, and detectable features were limited by the absence of alpha or paired-chain data. The presence/absence analyses assumed that sequencing depth was roughly uniform across donors, and that assumption may not be true. In both the original and validation cohorts, the classifier was reported to diagnose cytomegalovirus status with high specificity and sensitivity. In a later analysis, HLA-associated TCR beta chains showed more clonal expansion and lower generation probabilities than non-associated chains that were equally common. Assigning TCR associations to individual alleles was difficult when HLA alleles, especially DR and DQ, strongly co-occurred. Most TCR sequences were seen in very few donors, while some public TCRs were found in many individuals. The study gave a list of about 160 TCR beta chains associated with cytomegalovirus. According to the authors, the approach could potentially be generalized to other disease states and immunological phenotypes. According to a later analysis, parvovirus B19, influenza, CMV and Epstein-Barr virus appeared linked to several top co-occurrence clusters. A cluster of highly shared sequence variants was judged likely to be a technical artifact of the sequencing pipeline. The earlier analysis of approximately 590 of the donors excluded roughly 17 rarely observed V segments, including chromosome 9 orphons, because counts were too low. Specific HLA alleles were associated with 16,951 TCR beta sequences at a false discovery rate of 0.05 in a later analysis. In a later analysis, the rate of TCR association differed among HLA loci, with DRB1 alleles having the most associated TCRs and HLA-C alleles having the fewest. In a later genetic analysis, fewer N-insertions in productive TCRs were reported among donors in an Asian-associated ancestry cluster than the roughly 700-donor mean.

The protocol used for the library was the immunoSEQ multiplex PCR assay. For the multiplex PCR, a mixture combining 60 forward primers for TCR Vbeta segments and 13 reverse primers for TCR Jbeta segments was used. A multiplex PCR assay on genomic DNA amplified the CDR3 region of rearranged TCR beta genes. The Illumina HiSeq System was used to sequence the amplified TCR beta libraries as 87-base-pair reads. Per the authors' processing: A later analysis tallied 75 million to 95 million unique TCR beta chains across the 666 repertoires, and roughly 11 million of those chains were shared by two or more donors. To remove PCR and sequencing errors, raw reads were error-corrected and collapsed into unique sequences using a nearest-neighbor algorithm that merged closely related sequences. V, D and J gene segments were assigned by aligning CDR3 sequences to IMGT reference sequences. For a sequence to be retained, a match of at least six nucleotides to both a V gene segment and a J gene segment was required. A rearrangement was called productive if the CDR3 had no stop codons and remained in frame with V and J, and every other rearrangement was called non-productive. Following IMGT convention, CDR3 was defined as the stretch from the second conserved V-encoded cysteine to the conserved J-encoded phenylalanine. Sequences without an unambiguous match to a single V gene segment were excluded from the earlier analysis of several hundred of the donors. In an earlier analysis of several hundred of the donors, V segments were called functional above 56.7% productive rearrangements and were called segregating when the between-donor standard deviation exceeded 5%. A statistical classification framework was built for diagnosing cytomegalovirus status from the catalog of TCR beta chain sequences. A later analysis assigned V and J genes by comparing TCR nucleotide sequences with IMGT/GENE-DB human TR gene sequences. A later analysis assigned CDR3 sequences and most-parsimonious VDJ recombination scenarios with the TCRdist pipeline. In a later analysis, each TCR beta chain was defined by its CDR3 amino acid sequence together with its V-gene family, and reads without a unique V-gene family were excluded. In a later analysis, 450 to 600 highly shared, low-generation-probability nucleotide sequences were removed to address suspected cross-contamination and a sequencing artifact. A later analysis calculated a clonal expansion index for each public chain from normalized within-repertoire ranks of inferred template counts. Generation probabilities in a later analysis came from a VDJ recombination model fitted to out-of-frame rearrangements, and those results were checked against IGoR. Hypergeometric tests were used in a later analysis to score TCR-TCR, TCR-HLA and TCR-CMV co-occurrence, with a repertoire-size bias correction applied to the TCR pairs. False discovery rates were estimated in a later analysis by permuting HLA or CMV assignments 20 times. In a later analysis, co-occurring TCRs were grouped using DBSCAN, and TCRdist sequence similarity was added for clustering within HLA-allele-positive subsets. Co-occurrence clustering excluded repertoires with fewer than 30,000 or more than 120,000 public chains, plus five with anomalous nucleotide sharing. TCRdb stores this immuneACCESS table with in-frame sequences only. Part of the clones is absent; in the studies checked, under half of the shortfall reflects unresolved V genes, and no reason is known for the rest. Clone size and the V and J calls come from that table; the DNA yielded D and trimming. The sample has over 120,000 clones on record, 70% to 85% of them singletons. The top ten clonotypes cover approximately 1.5% of the sample.

At the junction V is shortened by 4 bases and J by 5 bases, with 16 bases in between. CDR1 is given as SGHRS and CDR2 as YFSETQ, both from the germline V gene. There are 14 amino acids in the CDR3, from cysteine to phenylalanine inclusive. Left in the record is the CDR3 DNA by itself, 42 bases read in frame from the first base. A note on this clone: Its antigen has not been determined. Within one base of it there is no much larger clone, and no base qualities were kept.

The cohort comprised around 700 healthy bone marrow donors. Cohort members were all nominally healthy when sampled, although unrecorded immune exposures were likely present. The donor was CMV seropositive and was included in the group of some 290 seropositive cohort members. Every donor gave a peripheral blood sample, and the peripheral blood mononuclear cells from that sample were used for TCR beta sequencing. Genomic DNA was extracted from the blood cell samples with the Qiagen DNeasy Blood Extraction Kit. The source is a man aged 25-40 years in good health and CMV-seropositive. The rearrangement combines TRBV5-1 with TRBJ2-7; the D gene identity is not certain. Input material: PBMCs. The encoded CDR3 is CASSLPSSNHEQYF. Here is the DNA: TGCGCCAGCAGCCTCCCAAGTAGCAACCACGAGCAGTACTTC.